The rows below give T cell receptor beta chains drawn from one sample of a study of regulatory dendritic cells for organ transplantation. Produced via immunoSEQ multiplex PCR; TCRdb's table is partial and in-frame only. The sample lists 25,000 to 30,000 clones, over 60% occurring once. Sequencing input: memory CD4+ T cells from blood. The receptors shown here come from a human donor in good health. Both conserved end residues are part of each CDR3. A D gene is named only where the DNA matches it firmly. The size entry is marked missing in some rows and otherwise reads once, few, many or a size class.

V	J	D	size	CDR3	DNA
TRBV7-9	TRBJ1-1	TRBD1	-	CASSMTGASAEAFF	TGTGCCAGCAGTATGACAGGGGCGAGCGCTGAAGCTTTCTTT
TRBV30	TRBJ2-4	-	-	CAWSEQGKNIQYF	TGTGCCTGGAGTGAACAGGGAAAAAACATTCAGTACTTC
TRBV5-4	TRBJ1-3	TRBD1	-	CASSLGDSRRNTIYF	TGTGCCAGCAGCTTGGGGGACAGTCGTCGAAACACCATATATTTT
TRBV9	TRBJ2-3	-	-	CASSVSGYDTQYF	TGTGCCAGCAGCGTCTCAGGGTACGATACGCAGTATTTT
TRBV27	TRBJ2-2	-	-	CASSFERAPRGSGELFF	TGTGCCAGCAGTTTCGAAAGGGCCCCTCGCGGATCGGGGGAGCTGTTTTTT
TRBV7-9	TRBJ2-7	-	few	CASSFGQPAYEQYF	TGTGCCAGCAGCTTCGGACAGCCCGCCTACGAGCAGTACTTC
TRBV19	TRBJ1-5	-	-	CASSWGDDQPQHF	TGTGCCAGTAGTTGGGGGGACGATCAGCCCCAGCATTTT
TRBV7-2	TRBJ2-7	TRBD2	few	CASSWTSAGGYEQYF	TGTGCCAGCAGCTGGACCTCAGCGGGGGGCTACGAGCAGTACTTC
TRBV6-5	TRBJ2-7	-	-	CASSFPASREQYF	TGTGCCAGCAGTTTCCCCGCCTCCCGCGAGCAGTACTTC
TRBV6-5	TRBJ2-1	TRBD2	-	CASSWGTSGHNEQFF	TGTGCCAGCAGTTGGGGGACTAGCGGGCACAATGAGCAGTTCTTC
TRBV6-5	TRBJ1-6	-	once	CASKVQGNSPLHF	TGTGCCAGCAAGGTGCAGGGTAATTCACCCCTCCACTTT
TRBV11-2	TRBJ2-1	TRBD1	-	CASSSGTGYNEQFF	TGTGCCAGCAGCTCCGGGACAGGCTACAATGAGCAGTTCTTC
TRBV6-4	TRBJ2-2	-	-	CASSDSTGNTGELFF	TGTGCCAGCAGTGACTCAACAGGGAACACCGGGGAGCTGTTTTTT
TRBV6-1	TRBJ1-5	-	-	CASTMGGRYQPQHF	TGTGCCAGCACGATGGGAGGAAGGTATCAGCCCCAGCATTTT
TRBV21-1	TRBJ1-2	-	-	CASSKDREPSPGYTF	TGTGCCAGCAGCAAGGACAGGGAGCCTAGCCCTGGCTACACCTTC
TRBV18	TRBJ2-7	-	few	CASSPPEQGRNEQYF	TGTGCCAGCTCACCTCCAGAGCAGGGGAGGAACGAGCAGTACTTC
TRBV28	TRBJ1-5	-	-	CASFAFAFSNQPQHF	TGTGCCAGCTTTGCATTTGCGTTCAGCAATCAGCCCCAGCATTTT
TRBV6-6	TRBJ2-1	TRBD2	-	CASNPARGLAYNEQFF	TGTGCCAGCAACCCCGCAAGAGGACTAGCCTACAATGAGCAGTTCTTC
TRBV9	TRBJ1-1	TRBD1	-	CASSATGTGLSRAFF	TGTGCCAGCAGCGCAACAGGGACAGGGTTATCAAGAGCTTTCTTT
TRBV6-1	TRBJ1-2	-	-	CASSARGATNYGYTF	TGTGCCAGCAGTGCCCGCGGGGCAACTAACTATGGCTACACCTTC
TRBV6-6	TRBJ1-2	-	-	CASSYSTGISYGYTF	TGTGCCAGCAGTTACTCAACAGGGATCTCTTATGGCTACACCTTC
TRBV7-2	TRBJ1-5	-	few	CASKAPFGPQHF	TGTGCCTCCAAAGCCCCTTTTGGGCCCCAGCATTTT
TRBV4-2	TRBJ2-1	TRBD2	-	CASSQDASGGGYNEQFF	TGTGCCAGCAGCCAAGACGCTTCGGGGGGAGGATACAATGAGCAGTTCTTC
TRBV4-3	TRBJ2-6	TRBD1	-	CASSQDPQGATGANVLTF	TGCGCCAGCAGCCAAGATCCTCAGGGGGCAACAGGGGCCAACGTCCTGACTTTC
TRBV7-2	TRBJ2-7	-	-	CASSLGVGYEQYF	TGTGCCAGCAGCTTAGGGGTCGGTTACGAGCAGTACTTC
TRBV2	TRBJ2-7	TRBD1	-	CASSEQGAGYEQYF	TGTGCCAGCAGTGAACAGGGGGCGGGTTACGAGCAGTACTTC
TRBV7-3	TRBJ2-1	-	once	CASSPPGSGNEQFF	TGTGCCAGCAGCCCGCCGGGCTCGGGAAATGAGCAGTTCTTC
TRBV6-5	TRBJ1-1	-	few	CASSYEGEAEAFF	TGTGCCAGCAGTTACGAGGGGGAGGCTGAAGCTTTCTTT
TRBV7-2	TRBJ1-2	-	-	CASSFETINYGYTF	TGTGCCAGCAGCTTTGAAACCATAAACTATGGCTACACCTTC
TRBV28	TRBJ1-2	-	-	CASSLIQATGYTF	TGTGCCAGCAGTTTAATACAGGCCACTGGCTACACCTTC
TRBV7-2	TRBJ1-2	-	-	CASSLGSGTQGYGYTF	TGTGCCAGCAGCTTAGGCTCCGGGACCCAGGGTTATGGCTACACCTTC
TRBV5-6	TRBJ2-6	-	-	CASSLGVSSGANVLTF	TGTGCCAGCAGCTTGGGGGTTAGCTCTGGGGCCAACGTCCTGACTTTC
TRBV28	TRBJ1-1	-	-	CASSLNMNTEAFF	TGTGCCAGCAGTCTAAACATGAACACTGAAGCTTTCTTT
TRBV19	TRBJ1-1	-	-	CASSLGRWNTEAFF	TGTGCCAGTAGTTTAGGACGGTGGAACACTGAAGCTTTCTTT
TRBV11-2	TRBJ1-1	-	-	CASSLALVSGERAFF	TGTGCCAGCAGCTTAGCCTTAGTGTCGGGGGAAAGAGCTTTCTTT
TRBV6-1	TRBJ1-1	-	-	CASPQAPGDTEAFF	TGTGCCAGCCCACAGGCCCCGGGAGACACTGAAGCTTTCTTT
TRBV4-3	TRBJ1-2	TRBD1	-	CASSLYRTGLDYGYTF	TGCGCCAGCAGCCTATATAGGACAGGGTTGGACTATGGCTACACCTTC
TRBV7-2	TRBJ2-5	TRBD1	-	CASSPTGGPQETQYF	TGTGCCAGCAGCCCGACAGGGGGGCCCCAAGAGACCCAGTACTTC
TRBV4-2	TRBJ1-4	TRBD1	-	CASSQGQGPTNEKLFF	TGTGCCAGCAGCCAGGGACAGGGCCCAACTAATGAAAAACTGTTTTTT
TRBV2	TRBJ1-1	-	once	CASSRDGYTEAFF	TGTGCCAGCAGCCGGGACGGATACACTGAAGCTTTCTTT
TRBV2	TRBJ1-5	-	-	CASSRLNSNQPQHF	TGTGCCAGCAGTCGTCTGAATAGCAATCAGCCCCAGCATTTT
TRBV2	TRBJ2-3	TRBD1	once	CASEPGQAGPNTQYF	TGTGCCAGCGAACCGGGACAGGCAGGTCCTAATACGCAGTATTTT
TRBV15	TRBJ1-5	-	-	CATSRDKGRGNQPQHF	TGTGCCACCAGCAGAGATAAAGGGCGGGGGAATCAGCCCCAGCATTTT